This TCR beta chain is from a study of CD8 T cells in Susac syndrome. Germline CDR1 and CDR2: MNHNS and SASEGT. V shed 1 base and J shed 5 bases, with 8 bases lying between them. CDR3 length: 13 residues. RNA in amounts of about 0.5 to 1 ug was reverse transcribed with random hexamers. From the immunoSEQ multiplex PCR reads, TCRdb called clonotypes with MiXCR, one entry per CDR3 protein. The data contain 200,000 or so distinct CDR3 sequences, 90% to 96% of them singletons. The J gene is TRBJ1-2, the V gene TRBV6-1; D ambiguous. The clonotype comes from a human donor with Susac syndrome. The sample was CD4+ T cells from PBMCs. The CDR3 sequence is CASSEGGLYGYTF. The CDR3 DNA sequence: TGTGCCAGCAGTGAAGGAGGCCTATATGGCTACACCTTC.